This TCR beta chain came from a study of shared clonotypes between healthy human individuals. General study points: A handful of donors showed sharing of approximately 5% of naive CD4 clonotypes. Clonotype sharing among donors was thought likely to change with sequencing depth.

The table came from immunoSEQ multiplex PCR; TCRdb's copy has only in-frame clones and leaves some out. The table has over a million clones, 70% to 80% seen once. CDR3 length: 17 residues. V was pared by 4 bases and J by 6 bases, with 22 bases between. Germline V gives CDR1 LNHDA, CDR2 SQIVND (reference sequence). Worth noting for this clone: Its antigen is not identified.

Sequences were obtained from memory CD4+ T cells from PBMCs. The subset denotes: CD45RA-negative fraction. The chain employs TRBV19 and TRBJ1-5; tentatively, D is TRBD1 (6 bases). This clonotype was obtained from a man between 18 and 35 years old in good health. Some clones in this sample may be carry-over from other donors' samples. Here the CDR3 reads CASSTTGQIRPSQPQHF. The CDR3 nucleotides are TGTGCCAGTAGTACCACGGGACAAATCCGCCCCTCTCAGCCCCAGCATTTT.